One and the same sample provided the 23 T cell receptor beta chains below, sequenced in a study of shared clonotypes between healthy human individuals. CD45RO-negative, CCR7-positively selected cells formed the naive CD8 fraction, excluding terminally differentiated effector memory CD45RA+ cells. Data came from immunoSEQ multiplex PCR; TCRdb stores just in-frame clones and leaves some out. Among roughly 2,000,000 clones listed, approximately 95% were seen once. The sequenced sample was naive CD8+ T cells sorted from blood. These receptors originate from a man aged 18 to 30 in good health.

The CDR3 bases are TGTGCCAGCAGCTTAAGTTTAATCGGGACCGGGGAGCTGTTTTTT. Translation gives CASSLSLIGTGELFF. The rearrangement joins TRBV11-2 to TRBJ2-2, with no clear D. The CDR3 length is 15 residues. Trimming removed 2 bases from V and 5 bases from J, with 12 bases in between. From germline, CDR1 is SGHAT and CDR2 FQNNGV.

The CDR3 loop is CASSEVGRSSYEQYF. The CDR3 DNA is TGTGCCAGCAGTGAAGTAGGACGCAGCTCCTACGAGCAGTACTTC. This chain connects TRBV2 to TRBJ2-7; D gene unclear. V shed 1 base and J shed 0 bases, with 10 bases lying between them. The germline V gene encodes CDR1 SNHLY and CDR2 FYNNEI. This CDR3 has 15 amino acids.

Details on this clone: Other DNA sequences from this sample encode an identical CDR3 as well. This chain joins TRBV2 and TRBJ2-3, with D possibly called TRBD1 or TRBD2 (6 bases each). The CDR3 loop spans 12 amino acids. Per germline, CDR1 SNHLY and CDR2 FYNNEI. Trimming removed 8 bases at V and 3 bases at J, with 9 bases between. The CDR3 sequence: CASGGLTDTQYF. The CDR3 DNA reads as TGTGCCAGCGGGGGGCTTACAGATACGCAGTATTTT.

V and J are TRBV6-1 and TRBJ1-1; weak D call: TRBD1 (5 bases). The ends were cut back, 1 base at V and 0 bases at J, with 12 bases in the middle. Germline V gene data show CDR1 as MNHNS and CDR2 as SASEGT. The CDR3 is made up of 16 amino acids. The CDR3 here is CASSEGGGFMNTEAFF. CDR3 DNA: TGTGCCAGCAGTGAAGGGGGCGGCTTCATGAACACTGAAGCTTTCTTT.

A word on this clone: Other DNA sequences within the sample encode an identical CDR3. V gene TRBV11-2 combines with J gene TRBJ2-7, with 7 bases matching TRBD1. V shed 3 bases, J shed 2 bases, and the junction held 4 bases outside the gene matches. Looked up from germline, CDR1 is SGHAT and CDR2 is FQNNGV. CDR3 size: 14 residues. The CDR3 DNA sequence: TGTGCCAGCAGCTTGGTGACAGGGCCCTACGAGCAGTACTTC. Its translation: CASSLVTGPYEQYF.

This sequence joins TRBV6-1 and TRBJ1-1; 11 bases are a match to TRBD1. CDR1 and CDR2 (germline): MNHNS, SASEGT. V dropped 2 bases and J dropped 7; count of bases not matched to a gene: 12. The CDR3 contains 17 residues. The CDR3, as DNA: TGTGCCAGCAGTGAATTAACCGGTCCCGGGACAGGGGGTGAAGCTTTCTTT. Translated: CASSELTGPGTGGEAFF.

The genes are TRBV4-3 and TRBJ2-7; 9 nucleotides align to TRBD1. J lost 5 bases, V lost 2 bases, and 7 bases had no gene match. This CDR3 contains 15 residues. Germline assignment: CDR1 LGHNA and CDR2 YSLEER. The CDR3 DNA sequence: TGCGCCAGCAGCCAAATTCGGACAGGGGCGAACGAGCAGTACTTC. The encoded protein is CASSQIRTGANEQYF.

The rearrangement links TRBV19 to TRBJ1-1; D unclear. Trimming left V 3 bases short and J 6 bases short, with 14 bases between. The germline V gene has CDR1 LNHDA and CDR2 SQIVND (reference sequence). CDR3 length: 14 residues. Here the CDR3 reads CASSIGAGRAEAFF. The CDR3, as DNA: TGTGCCAGTAGTATTGGTGCAGGTCGGGCTGAAGCTTTCTTT. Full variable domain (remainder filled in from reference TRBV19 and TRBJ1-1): DGGITQSPKYLFRKEGQNVTLSCEQNLNHDAMYWYRQDPGQGLRLIYYSQIVNDFQKGDIAEGYSVSREKKESFPLTVTSAQKNPTAFYLCASSIGAGRAEAFFGQGTRLTVV.

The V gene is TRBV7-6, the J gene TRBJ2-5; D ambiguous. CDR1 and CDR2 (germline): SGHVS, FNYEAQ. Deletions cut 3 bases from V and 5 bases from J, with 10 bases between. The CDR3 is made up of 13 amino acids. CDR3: CASSLDQEETQYF. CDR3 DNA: TGTGCCAGCAGCTTGGACCAGGAGGAGACCCAGTACTTC. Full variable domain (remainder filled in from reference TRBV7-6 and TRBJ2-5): GAGVSQSPRYKVTKRGQDVALRCDPISGHVSLYWYRQALGQGPEFLTYFNYEAQQDKSGLPNDRFSAERPEGSISTLTIQRTEQRDSAMYRCASSLDQEETQYFGPGTRLLVL.

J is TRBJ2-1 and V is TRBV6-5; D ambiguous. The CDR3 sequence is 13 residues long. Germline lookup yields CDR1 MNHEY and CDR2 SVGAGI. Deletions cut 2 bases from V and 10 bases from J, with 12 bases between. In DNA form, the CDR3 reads TGTGCCAGCAGTTACGGGCTGGGATACGAGCAGTTCTTC. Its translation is CASSYGLGYEQFF.

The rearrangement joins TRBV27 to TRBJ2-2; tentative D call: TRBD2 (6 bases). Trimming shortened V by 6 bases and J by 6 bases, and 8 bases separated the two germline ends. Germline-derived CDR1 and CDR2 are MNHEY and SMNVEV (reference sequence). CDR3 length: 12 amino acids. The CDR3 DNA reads TGTGCCAGCAGGGAGGGAGCCGGGGAGCTGTTTTTT. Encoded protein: CASREGAGELFF.

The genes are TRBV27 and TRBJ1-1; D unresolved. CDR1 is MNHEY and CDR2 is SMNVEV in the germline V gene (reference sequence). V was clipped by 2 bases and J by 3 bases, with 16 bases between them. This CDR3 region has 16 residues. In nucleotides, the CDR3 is TGTGCCAGCAGTTTAATGGCTGAAGAGGTATACACTGAAGCTTTCTTT. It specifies CASSLMAEEVYTEAFF.

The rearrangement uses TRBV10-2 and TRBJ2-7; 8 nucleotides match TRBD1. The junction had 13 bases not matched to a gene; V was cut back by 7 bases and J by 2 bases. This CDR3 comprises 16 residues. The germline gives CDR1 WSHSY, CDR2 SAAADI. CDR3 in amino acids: CASIGQGFLAPYEQYF. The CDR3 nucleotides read TGCGCCAGCATAGGACAGGGCTTCCTAGCCCCCTACGAGCAGTACTTC.

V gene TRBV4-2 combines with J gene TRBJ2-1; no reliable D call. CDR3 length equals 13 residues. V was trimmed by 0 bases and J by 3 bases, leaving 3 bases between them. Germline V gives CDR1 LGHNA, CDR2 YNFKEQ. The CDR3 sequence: CASSQENYNEQFF. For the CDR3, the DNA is TGTGCCAGCAGCCAAGAGAACTACAATGAGCAGTTCTTC.

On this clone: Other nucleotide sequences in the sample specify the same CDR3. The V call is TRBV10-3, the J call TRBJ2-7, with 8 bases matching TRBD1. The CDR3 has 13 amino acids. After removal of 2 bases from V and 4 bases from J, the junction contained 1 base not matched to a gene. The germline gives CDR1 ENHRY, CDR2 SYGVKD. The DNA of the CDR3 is TGTGCCATCAGTGAGGGACAGGGATACGAGCAGTACTTC. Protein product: CAISEGQGYEQYF.

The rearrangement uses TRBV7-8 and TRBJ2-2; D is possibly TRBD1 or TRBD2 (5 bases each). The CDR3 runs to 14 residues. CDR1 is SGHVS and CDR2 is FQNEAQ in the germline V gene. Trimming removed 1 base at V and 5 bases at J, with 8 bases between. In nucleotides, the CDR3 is TGTGCCAGCAGCTTAGGGGGGAGTACCGGGGAGCTGTTTTTT. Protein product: CASSLGGSTGELFF.

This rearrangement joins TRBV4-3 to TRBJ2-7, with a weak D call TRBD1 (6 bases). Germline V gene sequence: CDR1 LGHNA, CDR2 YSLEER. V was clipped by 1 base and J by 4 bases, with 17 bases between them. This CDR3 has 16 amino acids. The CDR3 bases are TGCGCCAGCAGCCAAGGATCGGCTCAAGGGGGATACGAGCAGTACTTC. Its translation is CASSQGSAQGGYEQYF.

CDR3 nucleotides: TGCGCCAGCAGCCTAGATCTTGGCGGTTACACAGATACGCAGTATTTT. Amino acid sequence: CASSLDLGGYTDTQYF. This chain uses TRBV4-1 with TRBJ2-3; no clear D gene. CDR1 and CDR2 (germline): MGHRA, YSYEKL. CDR3 length: 16 residues. V was shortened by 4 bases and J by 2 bases, with 16 bases between the two germline ends.

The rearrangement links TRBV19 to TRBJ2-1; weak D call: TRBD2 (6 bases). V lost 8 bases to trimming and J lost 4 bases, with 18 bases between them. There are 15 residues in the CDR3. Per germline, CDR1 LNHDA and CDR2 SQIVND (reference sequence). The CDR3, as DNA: TGTGCCAGTGCGGGAAACGGGACGGATTACAATGAGCAGTTCTTC. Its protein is CASAGNGTDYNEQFF.

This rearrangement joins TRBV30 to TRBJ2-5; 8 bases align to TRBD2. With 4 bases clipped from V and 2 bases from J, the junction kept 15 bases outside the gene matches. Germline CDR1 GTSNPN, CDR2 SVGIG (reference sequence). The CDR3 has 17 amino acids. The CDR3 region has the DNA TGTGCCTGGATTCCGTCGGTGGGACTAGGCATGCAAGAGACCCAGTACTTC. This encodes CAWIPSVGLGMQETQYF.

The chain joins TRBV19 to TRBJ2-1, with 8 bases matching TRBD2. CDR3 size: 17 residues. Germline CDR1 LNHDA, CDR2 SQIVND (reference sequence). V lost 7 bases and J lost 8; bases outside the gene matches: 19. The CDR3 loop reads CASTPTGGRPRDDEQFF. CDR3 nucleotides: TGTGCCAGTACCCCGACGGGCGGGAGGCCCCGCGACGATGAGCAGTTCTTC.

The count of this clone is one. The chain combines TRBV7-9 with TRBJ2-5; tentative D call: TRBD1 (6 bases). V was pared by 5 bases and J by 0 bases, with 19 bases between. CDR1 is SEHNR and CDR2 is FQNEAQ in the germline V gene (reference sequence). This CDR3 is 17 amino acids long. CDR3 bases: TGTGCCAGCAGCCTAGAGGGGGTCTTTAAGTACCAAGAGACCCAGTACTTC. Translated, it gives CASSLEGVFKYQETQYF.

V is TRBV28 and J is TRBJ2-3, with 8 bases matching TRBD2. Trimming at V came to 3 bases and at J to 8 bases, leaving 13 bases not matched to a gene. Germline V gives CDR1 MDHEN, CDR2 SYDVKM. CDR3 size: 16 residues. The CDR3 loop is CASSFKLAGPEGTQYF. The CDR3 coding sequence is TGTGCCAGCAGTTTCAAATTAGCGGGGCCCGAAGGTACGCAGTATTTT.